The 30 T cell receptor beta chains given below trace back to one sample, sequenced in a study of cytomegalovirus exposure and HLA in healthy donors. Use of 60 Vbeta and 13 Jbeta primers characterized the PCR. The data were produced by immunoSEQ multiplex PCR, yet TCRdb's version contains in-frame clones alone and is incomplete. This table has about 94,000 clones, roughly three fifths appearing once. Sequenced input: PBMCs. These receptors were collected from a man aged 25 to 40 in good health and CMV-seronegative.

The chain carries TRBV2 and TRBJ2-7, with no clear D. Trimming removed 0 bases from V and 2 bases from J, with 8 bases in between. This CDR3 is 14 amino acids long. Per germline, CDR1 SNHLY and CDR2 FYNNEI. CDR3 in DNA: TGTGCCAGCAGTGAAGCGCTTACAGCCTACGAGCAGTACTTC. Its translation: CASSEALTAYEQYF.

The V and J genes are TRBV6-6 and TRBJ1-5; TRBD1 matches at 7 bases. The trim removed 6 bases at V and 3 bases at J, leaving 5 bases unmatched. The CDR3 loop spans 14 amino acids. Germline CDR1 MNHNY, CDR2 SVGAGI (reference sequence). Here the CDR3 DNA reads TGTGCCAGCAGCCTCGGACAGGTCAATCAGCCCCAGCATTTT. It yields the protein CASSLGQVNQPQHF.

V usage is TRBV7-2 and J usage is TRBJ2-1; 11 bases are shared with TRBD2. This CDR3 has 18 amino acids. The V gene end was trimmed by 1 base and the J gene end by 4 bases; junction bases not matched to a gene: 9. CDR1 and CDR2 (germline): SGHTA, FQGNSA. The CDR3 DNA reads TGTGCCAGCAGCTTAGTGAGGTCTAGCGGGAGGAGGTACAATGAGCAGTTCTTC. It encodes CASSLVRSSGRRYNEQFF. Using reference TRBV7-2 and TRBJ2-1 for the parts outside the CDR3, the full variable domain is GAGVSQSPSNKVTEKGKDVELRCDPISGHTALYWYRQSLGQGLEFLIYFQGNSAPDKSGLPSDRFSAERTGGSVSTLTIQRTQQEDSAVYLCASSLVRSSGRRYNEQFFGPGTRLTVL.

The chain employs TRBV28 and TRBJ1-2; TRBD1 aligns across 11 bases. CDR3 size: 15 residues. V trimming: 5 bases; J trimming: 3 bases; junction bases outside the gene matches: 5. CDR1 MDHEN and CDR2 SYDVKM come from the germline V gene. The CDR3 here is CASSVPGQGDYGYTF. DNA for the CDR3: TGTGCCAGCAGTGTTCCGGGACAGGGGGACTATGGCTACACCTTC.

The sample holds a few counts of this clone. The chain recombines TRBV2 with TRBJ2-1; TRBD2 aligns across 8 bases. The ends lost 5 bases at V and 2 bases at J; junction bases unmatched: 5. Germline CDR1 is SNHLY and CDR2 is FYNNEI. The CDR3 sequence is 15 residues long. CDR3 residues: CASSRAGGPYNEQFF. For the CDR3, the DNA is TGTGCCAGCAGTCGGGCGGGAGGCCCCTACAATGAGCAGTTCTTC.

DNA for the CDR3: TGCGCCAGCAGAAGGGAGACTGGAAACACCATATATTTT. This codes for CASRRETGNTIYF. The rearrangement links TRBV5-1 to TRBJ1-3, with no clear D. Germline V gene sequence: CDR1 SGHRS, CDR2 YFSETQ. Trimming left V 5 bases short and J 2 bases short, with 8 bases between. The CDR3 length is 13 residues.

This clone appeared once. The CDR3 sequence is CAISTIAGGLSTDTQYF. The CDR3 coding sequence is TGTGCCATCAGTACCATAGCGGGGGGCCTTAGCACAGATACGCAGTATTTT. The chain links TRBV10-3 to TRBJ2-3, with TRBD2 matching 10 bases. V lost 5 bases, J lost 0 bases, and 8 bases stayed unmatched. Looked up from germline, CDR1 is ENHRY and CDR2 is SYGVKD. This CDR3 has 17 residues.

The chain couples TRBV29-1 to TRBJ2-5, with a tentative D call TRBD2 (7 bases). This CDR3 spans 13 amino acids. V lost 3 bases to trimming and J lost 1 base, with 9 bases between them. The V gene's germline CDR1 is SQVTM and CDR2 ANQGSEA. This CDR3 reads CSVDGGAQETQYF. CDR3 nucleotide sequence: TGCAGCGTTGATGGGGGGGCCCAAGAGACCCAGTACTTC.

This clone has just one count. The chain recombines TRBV7-6 with TRBJ1-1; D gene uncertain. The CDR3 extends over 13 amino acids. The germline CDR1 and CDR2 sequences are SGHVS and FNYEAQ. Trimming stripped 2 bases from V and 1 base from J, with 5 bases between. This CDR3 reads CASSLLGNTEAFF. DNA of the CDR3: TGTGCCAGCAGCTTACTAGGGAACACTGAAGCTTTCTTT.

The V call is TRBV5-1, the J call TRBJ2-7, with 7 positions matching TRBD1. CDR1 and CDR2 (germline): SGHRS, YFSETQ. The CDR3 runs 12 residues. The ends lost 4 bases at V and 5 bases at J; junction bases unmatched: 3. CDR3 sequence: CASSVTGNEQYF. DNA for the CDR3: TGCGCCAGCAGCGTGACAGGGAACGAGCAGTACTTC.

The chain combines TRBV7-9 with TRBJ1-2; D not certain. In germline, CDR1 is SEHNR, CDR2 FQNEAQ (reference sequence). Trimming removed 3 bases from V and 4 bases from J, with 21 bases in between. This CDR3 is built from 17 residues. The CDR3 DNA is TGTGCCAGCAGCTTCTCTTTAGGAGACCAAATTAGCTATGGCTACACCTTC. Residues: CASSFSLGDQISYGYTF. The full variable domain, with the rest looked up from reference TRBV7-9 and TRBJ1-2, is DTGVSQNPRHKITKRGQNVTFRCDPISEHNRLYWYRQTLGQGPEFLTYFQNEAQLEKSRLLSDRFSAERPKGSFSTLEIQRTEQGDSAMYLCASSFSLGDQISYGYTFGSGTRLTVV.

This chain connects TRBV29-1 to TRBJ2-5; D is unresolved. This CDR3 has 12 residues. In germline, CDR1 is SQVTM, CDR2 ANQGSEA. The V end lost 1 base, the J end lost 5 bases, and 8 bases lay between the germline ends. The DNA for the CDR3 is TGCAGCGTTGAAGGGGCTTGGGAGACCCAGTACTTC. Translating it yields CSVEGAWETQYF. Variable domain in full (rest from reference TRBV29-1 and TRBJ2-5): SAVISQKPSRDICQRGTSLTIQCQVDSQVTMMFWYRQQPGQSLTLIATANQGSEATYESGFVIDKFPISRPNLTFSTLTVSNMSPEDSSIYLCSVEGAWETQYFGPGTRLLVL.

The genes are TRBV10-3 and TRBJ1-2; 7 bases are shared with TRBD1. V shed 5 bases, J shed 7 bases, and the junction held 7 bases outside the gene matches. Germline V gene lookup returns CDR1 ENHRY and CDR2 SYGVKD. The CDR3 length is 13 residues. CDR3 nucleotides: TGTGCCATCAGTATCACAGGGGCGGGTGGCTACACCTTC. Translation gives CAISITGAGGYTF.

The rearrangement links TRBV5-1 to TRBJ1-1; 10 positions match TRBD1. This CDR3 is 14 amino acids long. J lost 1 base, V lost 3 bases, and 0 bases had no gene match. Germline values: CDR1 SGHRS, CDR2 YFSETQ. CDR3 DNA sequence: TGCGCCAGCAGCTGGACAGGGGGGAACACTGAAGCTTTCTTT. Encoded protein: CASSWTGGNTEAFF.

This CDR3 is CASSQDLEGLDSPLHF. DNA for the CDR3: TGTGCCAGCAGCCAAGACTTGGAGGGTTTGGATTCACCCCTCCACTTT. The V and J genes are TRBV9 and TRBJ1-6; unclear D gene. Trimming took 4 bases from V and 8 from J, leaving 19 bases between them. This CDR3 is 16 amino acids long. CDR1 is SGDLS and CDR2 is YYNGEE in the germline V gene.

This clone was found a few times. Additional DNA sequences in this sample encode the identical CDR3. The J gene is TRBJ2-5, the V gene TRBV2, with TRBD2 matching 11 bases. Germline V lookup: CDR1 SNHLY, CDR2 FYNNEI. V dropped 1 base and J dropped 5; count of bases not matched to a gene: 6. The CDR3 length is 16 residues. The CDR3 loop is CASSEELAGGTETQYF. As DNA, the CDR3 is TGTGCCAGCAGTGAAGAGCTAGCGGGGGGAACGGAGACCCAGTACTTC.

J is TRBJ2-7 and V is TRBV11-2; 11 positions match TRBD1. This CDR3 has 14 amino acids. With 5 bases clipped from V and 4 bases from J, the junction kept 4 bases outside the gene matches. Germline-derived CDR1 and CDR2 are SGHAT and FQNNGV. The CDR3 here is CASSRDRGSYEQYF. DNA for the CDR3: TGTGCCAGCAGCCGGGACAGGGGGTCGTACGAGCAGTACTTC.

Only a few counts were recorded for this clone. This chain links TRBV5-5 with TRBJ2-7; 14 bases match TRBD2. Trimming cost V 1 base and J 7 bases; bases outside gene matches: 4. The CDR3 totals 15 residues. CDR1 and CDR2 (germline): SGHKS, YYEKEE (reference sequence). CDR3 region: CASSLLGTSGGEQYF. The CDR3, as DNA: TGTGCCAGCAGCTTGCTTGGGACTAGCGGGGGTGAGCAGTACTTC.

The chain links TRBV7-9 to TRBJ2-5, with 7 positions matching TRBD1. Germline V gene sequence: CDR1 SEHNR, CDR2 FQNEAQ (reference sequence). J gave up 0 bases and V 1 base, and 5 bases lay outside the gene matches. The CDR3 extends over 16 amino acids. CDR3 nucleotides: TGTGCCAGCAGCTTAGAGGGGGCCCTGTACCAAGAGACCCAGTACTTC. It encodes CASSLEGALYQETQYF.

This chain joins TRBV7-9 and TRBJ2-7; D gene ambiguous. CDR1 and CDR2 from the germline V gene are SEHNR and FQNEAQ (reference sequence). The V gene lost 1 base and the J gene lost 3 bases, with 16 bases spanning the gap. This CDR3 is built from 16 residues. CDR3 residues: CASSLGDSASNYEQYF. CDR3 nucleotide sequence: TGTGCCAGCAGCTTAGGTGACTCAGCCTCTAACTACGAGCAGTACTTC.

The chain has TRBV9 and TRBJ2-1, with TRBD2 identical over 9 bases. This CDR3 contains 14 residues. The germline V gene has CDR1 SGDLS and CDR2 YYNGEE. V lost 3 bases to trimming and J lost 8 bases; unmatched junction nucleotides: 6. CDR3 sequence: CASSGLAGHDEQFF. As DNA, the CDR3 is TGTGCCAGCAGCGGTCTAGCGGGGCACGATGAGCAGTTCTTC.

This clone occurred a few times. The J gene is TRBJ2-5, the V gene TRBV28; no firm D call. Per the germline V gene, CDR1 is MDHEN and CDR2 is SYDVKM. V was shortened by 6 bases and J by 5 bases, with 10 bases between the two germline ends. The CDR3 contains 12 residues. CDR3 bases: TGTGCCAGCAGCTATGTACTTGAGACCCAGTACTTC. Residues: CASSYVLETQYF.

The CDR3 sequence is CASSTRLAGGPTETQYF. CDR3 in DNA: TGTGCCAGCAGCACCAGACTAGCGGGAGGGCCTACGGAGACCCAGTACTTC. The chain recombines TRBV7-9 with TRBJ2-5; the match to TRBD2 covers 14 bases. The CDR3 is made up of 17 amino acids. J gave up 5 bases and V 5 bases, and 10 bases lay outside the gene matches. Looked up from germline, CDR1 is SEHNR and CDR2 is FQNEAQ (reference sequence).

V is TRBV29-1 and J is TRBJ1-1, with D tentatively TRBD1 (5 bases). CDR1 is SQVTM, CDR2 ANQGSEA, per germline. CDR3 length equals 12 residues. V was pared by 3 bases and J by 5 bases, with 10 bases between. CDR3 sequence: CSVDQGNTEAFF. For the CDR3, the DNA is TGCAGCGTTGACCAGGGAAATACTGAAGCTTTCTTT.

This clone has only a few counts. The V call is TRBV4-2, the J call TRBJ1-1, with 7 bases matching TRBD1. This CDR3 is built from 15 residues. Germline-derived CDR1 and CDR2 are LGHNA and YNFKEQ. The V and J ends lost 5 bases and 0 bases, in that order; junction bases with no gene match: 6. CDR3 nucleotides: TGTGCCAGCAGCTCCGGGACAGTATTGAACACTGAAGCTTTCTTT. As protein: CASSSGTVLNTEAFF.

This chain connects TRBV6-5 to TRBJ1-2; 7 bases match TRBD1. Trimming removed 5 bases from V and 4 bases from J; junction bases left unmatched: 7. The CDR3 length is 14 residues. Per the germline V gene, CDR1 is MNHEY and CDR2 is SVGAGI. The CDR3 is CASSNSGTAYGYTF. In DNA, the CDR3 is TGTGCCAGCAGTAATTCCGGGACAGCCTATGGCTACACCTTC.

This rearrangement joins TRBV13 to TRBJ2-3; 7 positions agree with TRBD1. The germline gives CDR1 PRHDT, CDR2 FYEKMQ (reference sequence). J was trimmed by 4 bases and V by 0 bases; bases with no gene match: 7. The CDR3 consists of 16 residues. The CDR3 DNA reads TGTGCCAGCAGCTTAGGGACAGGGTCGGTGTCAGATACGCAGTATTTT. Its protein product is CASSLGTGSVSDTQYF.

This clone appeared a single time. The V gene is TRBV6-5, the J gene TRBJ2-7; 10 bases fit TRBD1. V gave up 6 bases and J gave up 3 bases; unmatched junction bases: 5. The CDR3 consists of 14 residues. Per the germline V gene, CDR1 is MNHEY and CDR2 is SVGAGI. CDR3 in amino acids: CASRDRGVSYEQYF. The CDR3 DNA reads TGTGCCAGCAGGGACAGGGGGGTTAGCTACGAGCAGTACTTC.

The rearrangement uses TRBV28 and TRBJ1-5; 7 positions match TRBD1. Looked up from germline, CDR1 is MDHEN and CDR2 is SYDVKM. This CDR3 has 14 residues. V shed 7 bases and J 4 bases; nucleotides not matched to a gene: 7. CDR3 residues: CASIHSDRNQPQHF. The CDR3 bases are TGTGCCAGCATCCACTCGGACAGGAATCAGCCCCAGCATTTT. Full variable domain (remainder filled in from reference TRBV28 and TRBJ1-5): DVKVTQSSRYLVKRTGEKVFLECVQDMDHENMFWYRQDPGLGLRLIYFSYDVKMKEKGDIPEGYSVSREKKERFSLILESASTNQTSMYLCASIHSDRNQPQHFGDGTRLSIL.

This chain connects TRBV7-8 to TRBJ1-2; tentative D call: TRBD1 (6 bases). Per the germline V gene, CDR1 is SGHVS and CDR2 is FQNEAQ. Trimming cost V 0 bases and J 3 bases, with 14 bases left between them. This CDR3 has 16 residues. DNA for the CDR3: TGTGCCAGCAGCTTAGCCCCGACAGGACCCTACTATGGCTACACCTTC. Translating it yields CASSLAPTGPYYGYTF.